The 2 T cell receptor beta chains given below trace back to one sample, sequenced in a study of beta chain features in type 1 diabetes. TCRB transcripts that were expressed got sequenced, as all of the isolated RNA had been reverse transcribed. Using immunoSEQ multiplex PCR, the repertoire was profiled, and TCRdb retains in-frame clones only, with some absent. In the table there are roughly 240,000 clones, about 70% of which are singletons. The sequenced sample consisted of naive CD4+ T cells from blood. The receptors come from a man in his thirties or forties in good health.

CDR3 nucleotides: TGTGCCAGCAGCTTACTCGGTCTTGCGCAGTATTTT. Protein product: CASSLLGLAQYF. The chain employs TRBV7-2 and TRBJ2-3; D remains unclear. The CDR3 runs 12 residues. Germline V lookup: CDR1 SGHTA, CDR2 FQGNSA. Trimming shortened V by 2 bases and J by 10 bases, and 10 bases separated the two germline ends.

This rearrangement joins TRBV2 to TRBJ2-5; the D gene is possibly TRBD2 (6 bases). This CDR3 comprises 13 residues. Germline CDR1 and CDR2: SNHLY and FYNNEI. V was clipped by 9 bases and J by 1 base, with 12 bases between them. The CDR3 DNA follows: TGTGCCAGTGCGCGCGGGGTCCAAGAGACCCAGTACTTC. It specifies CASARGVQETQYF. The variable domain in full, completed from reference TRBV2 and TRBJ2-5, reads EPEVTQTPSHQVTQMGQEVILRCVPISNHLYFYWYRQILGQKVEFLVSFYNNEISEKSEIFDDQFSVERPDGSNFTLKIRSTKLEDSAMYFCASARGVQETQYFGPGTRLLVL.